Each of the 2 T cell receptor beta chains below was sequenced from the same sample in a study of CD4 T cells in relation to SARS-CoV-2 and coronaviruses. Their antigen targets remain unknown. Unexposed donor CD4+ T cells date from about 2011-2019, before the COVID-19 pandemic. Isolation of CD4+ T cells took place after less than 11 days in culture. Only in-frame clones appear in the TCRdb table, and some are missing; sequencing was by immunoSEQ multiplex PCR. The sample holds under 20,000 clones, around three quarters seen once. Material: CD4+ T cells from PBMCs, cultured in vitro. These receptors all come from a human donor in good health.

The J gene is TRBJ1-3, the V gene TRBV5-6, with D possibly matching TRBD1 (6 bases). Germline CDR1 and CDR2: SGHDT and YYEEEE. The CDR3 contains 15 residues. The germline V and J ends were trimmed by 2 bases and 4 bases, with 13 bases remaining between them. DNA of the CDR3: TGTGCCAGCAGCTTCACAGGGCAGTTCGGAAACACCATATATTTT. It codes for CASSFTGQFGNTIYF.

The J gene is TRBJ2-3, the V gene TRBV10-3, with 16 bases identical to TRBD2. J was trimmed by 2 bases and V by 6 bases; bases with no gene match: 11. The CDR3 runs 19 residues. Germline V gene sequence: CDR1 ENHRY, CDR2 SYGVKD. This CDR3 reads CAIRPGTSGGEGFTDTQYF. The CDR3 nucleotides are TGTGCCATCAGACCTGGGACTAGCGGGGGGGAAGGCTTCACAGATACGCAGTATTTT.